Described below is a single T cell receptor beta chain sequence and its context. These data originate in a study of human T cells and chemical hapten exposure. CDR1 and CDR2 (germline): DFQATT, SNEGSKA (reference sequence). V was shortened by 5 bases and J by 3 bases, with 17 bases between the two germline ends. CDR3 length equals 14 residues. Time point noted: pre-sensitization, week 0. Indicated treatment: therapeutic diphenylcyclopropenone sensitization with weekly scalp DPC. Total RNA was isolated from whole blood that had not been fractionated. MiXCR, run by TCRdb on the RACE reads, gives a single entry per CDR3 protein. The table records about 53,000 distinct CDR3 sequences, roughly a tenth of them present only once.

This TCR was recovered from a man aged 35-49 years with alopecia areata. Some clones in this sample may be carry-over from other donors' samples. The V and J genes are TRBV20-1 and TRBJ2-7; no reliable D call. The source was whole blood, collected in connection with sensitization to the hapten diphenylcyclopropenone (DPC). Written as DNA, the CDR3 is TGCAGTGCTCTCCTGGCGGAACAACTCTACGAGCAGTACTTC. Translated, it gives CSALLAEQLYEQYF.